This T cell receptor (beta chain) derives from a study of read filtering for tumor transcriptome and immune sequencing. The overall study: Among patients, roughly 17 were male and around 15 female, aged 47 to 80 (mean around 66). DNase treatment preceded whole-transcriptome library preparation.

This CDR3 has 13 residues. The V end was cut by 6 bases, the J end by 8 bases, with 14 bases between. The germline CDR1 and CDR2 sequences are SGHTA and FQGTGA. Findings and limits, study-wide: Sorted CD138-negative bone marrow cells were not purified T cells. About 80% of IR-seq clonotypes had a single read, yet these held around 3.5% of reads.

Many counts were recorded for this clonotype. Its antigen is still unknown. Molecular barcoded adaptors covering alpha/delta and beta/gamma chains were used on about 0.4 ug RNA. TCRdb fed the reads into MiXCR, producing one record per CDR3 protein. Among over 50,000 distinct CDR3 sequences, around 13% were seen once, and the ten largest hold around 43%. The TCR comes from a donor at least 40 years old with multiple myeloma. The chain employs TRBV7-3 and TRBJ2-1; D is unresolved. Sequencing was performed on a population of CD138-negative cells sorted from bone marrow. The CDR3 region has the DNA TGTGCCAGCAGTAGTGCATTCGGCGATGAGCAGTTCTTC. Translated: CASSSAFGDEQFF.